In its sample, the clone carrying this TCR beta chain was seen a few times. No antigen is known for it. Each CDR3 protein gets one entry after TCRdb re-called the 5' RACE reads with MiXCR. The sample has about 520,000 distinct CDR3 sequences, less than 25% seen once. This record belongs to a study of identical twins. Study-wide findings and caveats: Out-of-frame alpha sequences common to twins exhibited an excess of low generation probability. Cord blood beta clonotypes present at high abundance carried fewer insertions; no such pattern appeared in memory repertoires.

These data also featured in a second study, about T cells expressing NK-cell markers. That publication notes: Among the experiments, several used an anti-gamma-delta TCR antibody to restrict sorting to alpha-beta TCR T cells.

The sample comprised CD4+ T cells sorted from blood. This sequence was found in a woman aged 18-30 years in good health.

CDR3 protein: CSATLPPAYEQYF. The DNA for the CDR3 is TGCAGCGCCACCTTGCCCCCCGCCTACGAGCAGTACTTC. The rearrangement uses TRBV29-1 and TRBJ2-7; D not resolved. Germline-derived CDR1 and CDR2 are SQVTM and ANQGSEA. V lost 7 bases to trimming and J lost 2 bases, with 15 bases between them. This CDR3 contains 13 residues.